Below are 18 T cell receptor beta chains sequenced from a single sample in a study of CD8 T cells in ankylosing spondylitis. TCRdb ran MiXCR on the 5' RACE reads and lists one entry per CDR3 protein. The sample yields about 240,000 distinct CDR3 sequences, roughly 8.6% seen once. Material for sequencing was blood, either unsorted or a sorted T cell fraction (not recorded which). These receptors came from a male donor with ankylosing spondylitis or in good health (not recorded which).

This clonotype was seen many times. V and J are TRBV19 and TRBJ1-1, with D perhaps TRBD1 (5 bases). The CDR3 is 15 residues long. Germline loops: CDR1 LNHDA, CDR2 SQIVND (reference sequence). V was pared by 5 bases and J by 5 bases, with 18 bases between. The CDR3 protein is CASSPWGGGATEAFF. The CDR3 coding sequence is TGTGCCAGTAGTCCCTGGGGGGGAGGGGCAACTGAAGCTTTCTTT.

CDR3 residues: CSARDLTASGSGADTQYF. The CDR3 bases are TGCAGTGCTAGAGATCTGACGGCTAGCGGGAGTGGCGCAGATACGCAGTATTTT. The chain couples TRBV20-1 to TRBJ2-3, with 10 bases aligning to TRBD2. This CDR3 is 18 amino acids long. V lost 0 bases to trimming and J lost 4 bases; unmatched junction nucleotides: 13. CDR1 is DFQATT and CDR2 is SNEGSKA in the germline V gene (reference sequence).

As DNA, the CDR3 is TGTGCCAGCAGTTTTGACCGGACCGTCTCCTACGAGCAGTACTTC. Translating it yields CASSFDRTVSYEQYF. The chain is built from TRBV12-3 or TRBV12-4 and TRBJ2-7; unclear D gene. The CDR3 is made up of 15 amino acids. The ends were cut back, 3 bases at V and 0 bases at J, with 12 bases in the middle.

This clonotype was seen many times. V is TRBV6-2 or TRBV6-3 and J is TRBJ1-2, with a possible D match to TRBD1 (6 bases). Per germline, CDR1 MNHEY and CDR2 SVGEGT. Trimming shortened V by 4 bases and J by 4 bases, and 13 bases separated the two germline ends. The CDR3 totals 14 residues. The CDR3 here is CASSSTGQTYGYTF. The CDR3 DNA reads as TGTGCCAGCAGTTCAACAGGACAGACCTATGGCTACACCTTC.

This clonotype was picked up many times. The chain employs TRBV12-3 or TRBV12-4 and TRBJ2-7, with 11 bases that match TRBD1. The CDR3 totals 15 residues. Trimming removed 5 bases from V and 3 bases from J; junction bases left unmatched: 6. CDR3 residues: CASSQRGTGGYEQYF. CDR3 nucleotides: TGTGCCAGCAGTCAACGGGGGACAGGGGGCTACGAGCAGTACTTC.

This clonotype appeared many times. The CDR3 protein is CASRGTEEKLFF. CDR3 nucleotide sequence: TGTGCCAGCAGGGGGACGGAAGAAAAACTGTTTTTT. V gene TRBV12-3 or TRBV12-4 combines with J gene TRBJ1-4; D perhaps matches TRBD1 (5 bases). V shed 6 bases and J shed 8 bases, with 10 bases lying between them. The CDR3 contains 12 residues.

In its sample, this clonotype was seen many times. The J gene is TRBJ2-1, the V gene TRBV6-5, with D tentatively TRBD1 or TRBD2 (5 bases each). Germline-derived CDR1 and CDR2 are MNHEY and SVGAGI. The CDR3 is 15 amino acids. V was clipped by 1 base and J by 6 bases, with 13 bases between them. The CDR3 protein is CASSYYVGAGNEQFF. The CDR3 DNA sequence: TGTGCCAGCAGTTACTACGTCGGGGCCGGCAATGAGCAGTTCTTC.

Ten or more counts support this clonotype. V is TRBV7-2 and J is TRBJ1-5; TRBD1 might be the D (5 bases). The CDR3 has 14 amino acids. Trimming stripped 1 base from V and 5 bases from J, with 9 bases between. Germline V CDR1 and CDR2: SGHTA, FQGNSA. For the CDR3, the DNA is TGTGCCAGCAGCTTAGTGGAGGGGTATCAGCCCCAGCATTTT. Encoded protein: CASSLVEGYQPQHF.

This chain connects TRBV7-9 to TRBJ2-1, with 10 bases that match TRBD2. Trimming removed 3 bases from V and 7 bases from J; junction bases left unmatched: 9. The germline V gene has CDR1 SEHNR and CDR2 FQNEAQ (reference sequence). This CDR3 spans 16 amino acids. This CDR3 reads CASSFVSSGGRNEQFF. CDR3 bases: TGTGCCAGCAGCTTCGTGTCTAGCGGGGGTCGGAATGAGCAGTTCTTC.

A word on this clonotype: A read error is possible here, since a much larger clone lies one base away. The CDR3 end shows no conserved phenylalanine or tryptophan, and so a read error is likely. V gene TRBV12-3 or TRBV12-4 combines with J gene TRBJ1-2; no clear D gene. This CDR3 has 12 residues. Trimming removed 4 bases at V and 4 bases at J, with 7 bases between. CDR3 in DNA: TGTGCCAGCAGTTCGGATGTCTATGGCTACACCTCC. This sequence encodes CASSSDVYGYTS.

This chain joins TRBV19 and TRBJ2-5; weak D call: TRBD2 (6 bases). V lost 3 bases, J lost 2 bases, and 16 bases lay in between. Looked up from germline, CDR1 is LNHDA and CDR2 is SQIVND (reference sequence). This CDR3 comprises 16 residues. The CDR3 spells CASSIYPGTGQETQYF. The CDR3 bases are TGTGCCAGTAGTATCTATCCCGGGACTGGGCAAGAGACCCAGTACTTC.

This clonotype was seen ten or more times. The chain couples TRBV20-1 to TRBJ1-2; D is undetermined. The V end lost 1 base, the J end lost 8 bases, and 20 bases lay between the germline ends. Per the germline V gene, CDR1 is DFQATT and CDR2 is SNEGSKA (reference sequence). CDR3 length: 15 amino acids. The DNA of the CDR3 is TGCAGTGCTAGAGCCCCGGCGCGCGACCGGGGAGGCTACACCTTC. It specifies CSARAPARDRGGYTF.

This clonotype was detected ten times or more. The J gene is TRBJ2-1, the V gene TRBV7-2; maybe TRBD2 (5 bases). Trimming shortened V by 0 bases and J by 6 bases, and 18 bases separated the two germline ends. Germline loops: CDR1 SGHTA, CDR2 FQGNSA. This CDR3 spans 17 amino acids. In nucleotides, the CDR3 is TGTGCCAGCAGCTTAGCCGCCTCCCCACGGGGTATCAATGAGCAGTTCTTC. Translating it yields CASSLAASPRGINEQFF.

This clonotype has a count of ten or more. The chain uses TRBV12-3 or TRBV12-4 and TRBJ1-3; D ambiguous. V dropped 6 bases and J dropped 0 bases, with 12 bases sitting between them. CDR3 length: 15 amino acids. The CDR3 DNA follows: TGTGCCAGCAGCACCTGGGAGAGCTCTGGAAACACCATATATTTT. This codes for CASSTWESSGNTIYF.

This clonotype is medium-sized within its sample. V is TRBV7-4 and J is TRBJ1-2; tentative D call: TRBD1 (6 bases). The length of the CDR3 is 15 residues. CDR1 and CDR2 (germline): SGHVT, SQSDAQ. V lost 5 bases and J lost 1, with 14 bases in between. CDR3 sequence reads: CASSRQAPFNYGYTF. CDR3 DNA: TGTGCCAGCAGCCGACAGGCCCCTTTTAACTATGGCTACACCTTC.

This clonotype has just a few counts. The chain employs TRBV4-3 and TRBJ2-2; tentatively, D is TRBD1 (6 bases). The ends were cut back, 0 bases at V and 6 bases at J, with 17 bases in the middle. CDR1 is LGHNA and CDR2 is YSLEER in the germline V gene. The CDR3 spans 17 residues. The CDR3 coding sequence is TGCGCCAGCAGCCAAGATGGATGGGGCGAGGGGGCCGGGGAGCTGTTTTTT. Translated, it gives CASSQDGWGEGAGELFF.

This clonotype was detected ten times or more. The chain carries TRBV6-6 and TRBJ2-1, with D unclear. The germline V and J ends were trimmed by 5 bases and 14 bases, with 16 bases remaining between them. The germline V gene has CDR1 MNHNY and CDR2 SVGAGI (reference sequence). CDR3 length: 12 residues. The CDR3 sequence is CASSATGALEFF. Written as DNA, the CDR3 is TGTGCCAGCAGTGCGACTGGTGCTTTGGAGTTCTTC.

This clonotype was seen repeatedly, ten times or more. The V call is TRBV27, the J call TRBJ2-1, with D possibly being TRBD1 (5 bases). The CDR3 is 14 residues long. V was clipped by 4 bases and J by 6 bases, with 13 bases between them. The germline CDR1 and CDR2 sequences are MNHEY and SMNVEV (reference sequence). The CDR3: CASSSNRQINEQFF. CDR3 nucleotides: TGTGCCAGCAGTTCGAATCGACAGATCAATGAGCAGTTCTTC.